Shown below are 22 T cell receptor beta chains from a single sample sequenced in a study of blood T cell repertoires in COVID-19. Produced via immunoSEQ multiplex PCR; TCRdb's table is partial and in-frame only. The sample has under 250,000 clones; around 80% are singletons. What was sequenced was peripheral blood. The receptors were sampled from a woman in her 70s with acute or convalescent COVID-19.

This chain connects TRBV25-1 to TRBJ1-2, with TRBD1 matching over 7 bases. Trimming cost V 3 bases and J 14 bases; bases outside gene matches: 6. The CDR3 sequence is 11 residues long. Per germline, CDR1 MGHDK and CDR2 SYGVNS. The CDR3 coding sequence is TGTGCCAGCAGTGAGAGAGGGGGCATAACCTTC. It encodes CASSERGGITF.

The chain carries TRBV9 and TRBJ2-5; TRBD2 is a possible D gene (5 bases). CDR1 SGDLS and CDR2 YYNGEE come from the germline V gene. Trimming removed 8 bases at V and 1 base at J, with 15 bases between. The CDR3 spans 14 residues. As DNA, the CDR3 is TGTGCCAGGTTTGTGCGGGCATTCCAAGAGACCCAGTACTTC. Protein: CARFVRAFQETQYF.

V gene TRBV12-3 or TRBV12-4 combines with J gene TRBJ1-6, with TRBD1 as a possible D gene (5 bases). V was shortened by 6 bases and J by 5 bases, with 5 bases between the two germline ends. The CDR3 runs 12 residues. The CDR3 DNA is TGTGCCAGCAGAGGGGATAATTCACCCCTCCACTTT. Translating gives CASRGDNSPLHF.

This clone came up a few times. This sequence joins TRBV5-4 and TRBJ2-2; 11 bases map to TRBD2. Trimming took 6 bases from V and 5 from J; bases not matched to a gene: 6. Germline V lookup: CDR1 SGHNT, CDR2 YYREEE (reference sequence). The length of the CDR3 is 15 residues. The CDR3 is CASTKGLAATGELFF. The CDR3 bases are TGTGCCAGCACCAAGGGACTAGCGGCGACCGGGGAGCTGTTTTTT.

This clone was found once. This chain uses TRBV24-1 with TRBJ2-5; 10 bases are shared with TRBD1. CDR1 KGHDR and CDR2 SFDVKD come from the germline V gene. Germline trimming cut 4 bases from V and 3 bases from J; bases unmatched to any gene: 7. The CDR3 consists of 16 residues. The CDR3 region is CATSDPRQGAKETQYF. The CDR3 nucleotides read TGTGCCACCAGTGACCCCAGACAGGGGGCGAAAGAGACCCAGTACTTC.

The chain combines TRBV7-6 with TRBJ2-7, with D possibly TRBD1 on 6 matching bases. Trimming removed 4 bases at V and 6 bases at J, with 10 bases between. Germline lookup yields CDR1 SGHVS and CDR2 FNYEAQ. The CDR3 is 12 amino acids. In DNA, the CDR3 is TGTGCCAGCAGCTCGACCAGGGGCGAGCAGTACTTC. It translates to CASSSTRGEQYF.

This sequence joins TRBV5-4 and TRBJ2-3; a weak D match, TRBD2 (5 bases). Germline assignment: CDR1 SGHNT and CDR2 YYREEE (reference sequence). There are 19 residues in the CDR3. Trimming removed 2 bases at V and 0 bases at J, with 22 bases between. The CDR3 nucleotides are TGTGCCAGCAGCTTAGTTCCGCGGGCGCTTTCAACTAGCACAGATACGCAGTATTTT. This codes for CASSLVPRALSTSTDTQYF.

The chain uses TRBV12-3 or TRBV12-4 and TRBJ1-1; weak D call: TRBD1 (6 bases). V was pared by 5 bases and J by 1 base, with 8 bases between. This CDR3 is built from 13 residues. As DNA, the CDR3 is TGTGCCAGCAGTGGACAGTGGAACACTGAAGCTTTCTTT. Translated, it gives CASSGQWNTEAFF.

The V and J genes are TRBV24-1 and TRBJ2-1; D is unresolved. The CDR3 has 15 amino acids. Germline V gives CDR1 KGHDR, CDR2 SFDVKD. V shed 5 bases and J shed 0 bases, with 10 bases lying between them. In nucleotides, the CDR3 is TGTGCCACCAGTGGAGGCCCCAGCTCCTACAATGAGCAGTTCTTC. Translation: CATSGGPSSYNEQFF.

The genes are TRBV6-1 and TRBJ2-7, with D maybe TRBD1 (5 bases). CDR1 MNHNS and CDR2 SASEGT come from the germline V gene. The CDR3 consists of 15 residues. Trimming stripped 3 bases from V and 4 bases from J, with 16 bases between. The CDR3 bases are TGTGCCAGCAGTGACGCCAGGACACGCCGTTACGAGCAGTACTTC. Residues: CASSDARTRRYEQYF.

The rearrangement uses TRBV6-1 and TRBJ2-5; 8 positions agree with TRBD2. The CDR3 extends over 15 amino acids. Trimming took 2 bases from V and 3 from J; bases not matched to a gene: 5. Germline values: CDR1 MNHNS, CDR2 SASEGT. The CDR3: CASSELSGGEETQYF. The CDR3 bases are TGTGCCAGCAGTGAACTAAGCGGGGGCGAAGAGACCCAGTACTTC.

V is TRBV9 and J is TRBJ1-2, with TRBD1 matching 7 bases. The CDR3 is 16 residues long. Losses at the gene ends were 0 bases for V and 8 bases for J; bases not matched to a gene: 13. The V gene's germline CDR1 is SGDLS and CDR2 YYNGEE. CDR3 sequence: CASSVDEGARGGGYTF. In DNA, the CDR3 is TGTGCCAGCAGCGTAGACGAGGGGGCGAGAGGAGGCGGCTACACCTTC. Combining the CDR3 with reference TRBV9 and TRBJ1-2 gives the whole variable domain DSGVTQTPKHLITATGQRVTLRCSPRSGDLSVYWYQQSLDQGLQFLIQYYNGEERAKGNILERFSAQQFPDLHSELNLSSLELGDSALYFCASSVDEGARGGGYTFGSGTRLTVV.

CDR3 DNA: TGTGCCAGCACACAGACAGGGGACGGTTATGGCTACACCTTC. It is translated as CASTQTGDGYGYTF. The rearrangement uses TRBV6-5 and TRBJ1-2, with 8 bases identical to TRBD1. Trimming removed 7 bases from V and 5 bases from J; junction bases left unmatched: 9. Germline V gene lookup returns CDR1 MNHEY and CDR2 SVGAGI. The CDR3 runs 14 residues.

The genes are TRBV7-2 and TRBJ1-2; 8 nucleotides line up with TRBD1. Germline lookup yields CDR1 SGHTA and CDR2 FQGNSA. V shed 1 base, J shed 3 bases, and the junction held 7 bases outside the gene matches. The CDR3 length is 16 residues. CDR3 DNA sequence: TGTGCCAGCAGCTTAGGGAGGACAGGGCTGGACTATGGCTACACCTTC. This gives the protein CASSLGRTGLDYGYTF.

In this sample, this clone turned up a few times. This rearrangement joins TRBV6-6 to TRBJ2-3; 7 nucleotides align to TRBD2. The CDR3 runs to 17 residues. The germline V gene has CDR1 MNHNY and CDR2 SVGAGI (reference sequence). V was pared by 5 bases and J by 8 bases, with 19 bases of the junction left unmatched. The CDR3 loop is CASSRDLTGDYPITQYF. CDR3 bases: TGTGCCAGCAGTCGAGATTTAACGGGGGACTACCCGATTACGCAGTATTTT.

This clone appeared a few times. The chain links TRBV29-1 to TRBJ2-1, with D perhaps matching TRBD2 (5 bases). The germline CDR1 and CDR2 sequences are SQVTM and ANQGSEA. The V and J ends lost 2 bases and 0 bases respectively, with 14 bases between them. The CDR3 extends over 16 amino acids. CDR3 loop: CSVELRGRSSYNEQFF. In DNA form, the CDR3 reads TGCAGCGTTGAACTTCGGGGTCGAAGCTCCTACAATGAGCAGTTCTTC.

The rearrangement uses TRBV4-1 and TRBJ2-1; 9 nucleotides agree with TRBD2. The germline CDR1 and CDR2 sequences are MGHRA and YSYEKL. The CDR3 is 17 residues long. Trimming removed 1 base from V and 2 bases from J; junction bases left unmatched: 6. The CDR3 loop reads CASSQGLTSGTYNEQFF. CDR3 bases: TGCGCCAGCAGCCAAGGGTTGACTAGCGGAACCTACAATGAGCAGTTCTTC.

The rearrangement links TRBV4-1 to TRBJ1-5, with D possibly TRBD1 on 5 matching bases. The CDR3 length is 15 residues. Trimming took off 0 bases at V and 7 bases at J, with 13 bases between the two ends. Per the germline V gene, CDR1 is MGHRA and CDR2 is YSYEKL. As DNA, the CDR3 is TGCGCCAGCAGCCAAGATGGGGGGGGAATACAGCCCCAGCATTTT. Its translation: CASSQDGGGIQPQHF.

This sequence joins TRBV9 and TRBJ2-3; 9 bases are a match to TRBD2. The germline V gene encodes CDR1 SGDLS and CDR2 YYNGEE. Trimming cost V 5 bases and J 1 base; bases outside gene matches: 5. This CDR3 has 15 amino acids. Written as DNA, the CDR3 is TGTGCCAGCAGTCCTAGCGGGGAAGGCACAGATACGCAGTATTTT. This codes for CASSPSGEGTDTQYF.

The chain employs TRBV21-1 and TRBJ1-1. TRBV21-1 is described as a pseudogene. The CDR3 has 16 residues. The CDR3 is CASSPDSRPRGTEAFF. The DNA of the CDR3 is TGTGCCAGCAGCCCGGACTCCCGGCCCCGTGGCACTGAAGCTTTCTTT.

This clone was seen a handful of times. The genes are TRBV30 and TRBJ1-2, with TRBD1 matching over 7 bases. The V gene end was trimmed by 3 bases and the J gene end by 2 bases; junction bases not matched to a gene: 6. Germline V gene data show CDR1 as GTSNPN and CDR2 as SVGIG (reference sequence). This CDR3 is built from 14 residues. CDR3 in DNA: TGTGCCTGGAGGACCCAAGGGGGCAACTATGGCTACACCTTC. This sequence encodes CAWRTQGGNYGYTF.

This rearrangement joins TRBV6-2 or TRBV6-3 to TRBJ1-6; D not certain. The V gene's germline CDR1 is MNHEY and CDR2 SVGEGT. The germline V and J ends were trimmed by 5 bases and 5 bases, with 4 bases remaining between them. CDR3 length: 12 amino acids. The CDR3 DNA reads as TGTGCCAGCAGTCGCGATAATTCACCCCTCCACTTT. This gives the protein CASSRDNSPLHF.